This T cell receptor (beta chain) was found in a study of blood T cell repertoires in COVID-19. The repertoire was sequenced with immunoSEQ multiplex PCR; TCRdb's copy has only in-frame clones and lacks some. The sample carries about 220,000 clones, approximately 83% recorded once. The J segment lost 3 bases and the V segment lost 4 bases, leaving 4 bases of the junction unmatched. The germline CDR1 and CDR2 sequences are SGHKS and YYEKEE (reference sequence). The CDR3 totals 15 residues. The chain is built from TRBV5-5 and TRBJ1-5, with TRBD1 matching over 10 bases. The sequence was collected from a woman in her forties with active or convalescent COVID-19. Sequenced material: peripheral blood. The CDR3 is CASSPGTGDNQPQHF. The CDR3 coding sequence is TGTGCCAGCAGCCCCGGGACAGGGGACAATCAGCCCCAGCATTTT.